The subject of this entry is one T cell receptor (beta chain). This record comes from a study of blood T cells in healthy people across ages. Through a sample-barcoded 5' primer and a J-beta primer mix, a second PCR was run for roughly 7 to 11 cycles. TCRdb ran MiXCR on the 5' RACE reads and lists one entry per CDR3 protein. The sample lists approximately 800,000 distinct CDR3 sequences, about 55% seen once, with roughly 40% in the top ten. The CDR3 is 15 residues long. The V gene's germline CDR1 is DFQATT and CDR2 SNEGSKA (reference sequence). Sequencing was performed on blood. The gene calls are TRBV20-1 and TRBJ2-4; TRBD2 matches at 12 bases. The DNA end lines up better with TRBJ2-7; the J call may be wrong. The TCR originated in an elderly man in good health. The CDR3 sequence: CSARELAGGPYEQYF. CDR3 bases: TGCAGTGCTAGAGAGCTAGCGGGAGGGCCATACGAGCAGTACTTC.